This T cell receptor beta chain was captured by sequencing in a study of CD8+CD57+ T cells in acquired aplastic anemia. CDR1 LGHNA and CDR2 YNFKEQ come from the germline V gene. The trim removed 1 base at V and 2 bases at J, leaving 5 bases unmatched. This CDR3 spans 15 amino acids. TCR beta VDJ combinations and CDR3 sequences were profiled from genomic DNA. TCRdb fed the reads into MiXCR, producing one record per CDR3 protein. The sample has some 220,000 distinct CDR3 sequences; almost 35% are singletons. This clonotype has a handful of counts. The sequence derives from a human donor in good health, serving as a control. The V and J genes are TRBV4-2 and TRBJ2-7, with 7 bases aligning to TRBD2. Sequencing was done on a sample of sorted CD4+, CD8+, or CD8+CD57+ T cells (not recorded which) from PBMCs. CDR3: CASSQVGGGTYEQYF. As DNA, the CDR3 is TGTGCCAGCAGCCAAGTGGGGGGGGGTACCTACGAGCAGTACTTC.